This entry lists 11 T cell receptor beta chains sequenced from one sample in a study of cytomegalovirus exposure and HLA in healthy donors. 13 Jbeta primers and 60 Vbeta primers were used for the PCR. Assay: immunoSEQ multiplex PCR; the TCRdb copy retains only in-frame clones and omits some. The data hold 35,000 to 45,000 clones, with 40% to 60% observed a single time. The material sequenced was PBMCs. The receptors were sampled from a human donor in good health.

J is TRBJ2-7 and V is TRBV7-2; unclear D gene. Trimming shortened V by 1 base and J by 0 bases, and 7 bases separated the two germline ends. CDR1 SGHTA and CDR2 FQGNSA come from the germline V gene. The CDR3 has 14 residues. CDR3 region: CASSLGHSSYEQYF. DNA of the CDR3: TGTGCCAGCAGCTTAGGACACAGCTCCTACGAGCAGTACTTC.

This chain uses TRBV6-5 with TRBJ2-5, with TRBD1 matching 7 bases. Germline values: CDR1 MNHEY, CDR2 SVGAGI. The CDR3 spans 12 residues. Trimming removed 8 bases from V and 7 bases from J; junction bases left unmatched: 7. The CDR3 is CASSKWDRTQYF. The CDR3, as DNA: TGTGCCAGCTCGAAGTGGGACAGGACCCAGTACTTC.

This rearrangement joins TRBV4-2 to TRBJ1-3, with a weak D call TRBD1 (6 bases). The CDR3 extends over 17 amino acids. Per germline, CDR1 LGHNA and CDR2 YNFKEQ. Trimming shortened V by 3 bases and J by 0 bases, and 15 bases separated the two germline ends. CDR3 coding DNA: TGTGCCAGCAGCCAGCCGGGGGGGGCGAGCTCTGGAAACACCATATATTTT. Protein: CASSQPGGASSGNTIYF.

This clone was counted only a few times. The CDR3 DNA is TGTGCCAGCTCTCAACAGGAAGCTAATTCACCCCTCCACTTT. Translation: CASSQQEANSPLHF. This chain uses TRBV18 with TRBJ1-6; D perhaps matches TRBD1 (5 bases). Per germline, CDR1 KGHSH and CDR2 LQKENI. The CDR3 is made up of 14 amino acids. Trimming removed 6 bases at V and 6 bases at J, with 12 bases between.

This rearrangement joins TRBV7-9 to TRBJ2-5; possibly TRBD1 for D (5 bases). V was cut by 2 bases and J by 1 base, with 8 bases left in between. Germline lookup yields CDR1 SEHNR and CDR2 FQNEAQ (reference sequence). CDR3 length: 14 amino acids. The CDR3, as DNA: TGTGCCAGCAGCTTATCAGGGATCCAAGAGACCCAGTACTTC. Protein sequence: CASSLSGIQETQYF.

The rearrangement joins TRBV11-3 to TRBJ2-2; TRBD1 might be the D (5 bases). Germline CDR1 SGHNT, CDR2 YENEEA. Trimming shortened V by 5 bases and J by 5 bases, and 9 bases separated the two germline ends. This CDR3 comprises 13 residues. The DNA of the CDR3 is TGTGCCAGCAGCGACAGATTGACCGGGGAGCTGTTTTTT. Protein sequence: CASSDRLTGELFF.

The chain employs TRBV27 and TRBJ2-7; 9 positions agree with TRBD1. The CDR3 is made up of 13 amino acids. Per the germline V gene, CDR1 is MNHEY and CDR2 is SMNVEV (reference sequence). The DNA for the CDR3 is TGTGAATCTCGGCGGGGACAGGGCCACGAGCAGTACTTC. Amino acids: CESRRGQGHEQYF.

This clone was seen a handful of times. The CDR3 nucleotides are TGTGCCAGCAGTGTGCCTGGACAGGGGAGAGGACAGCCCCAGCATTTT. Amino acid sequence: CASSVPGQGRGQPQHF. This chain joins TRBV28 and TRBJ1-5, with 9 bases fitting TRBD1. CDR1 is MDHEN, CDR2 SYDVKM, per germline. Germline trimming cut 5 bases from V and 7 bases from J; bases unmatched to any gene: 12. The CDR3 runs 16 residues.

This chain links TRBV10-3 with TRBJ2-4; 7 bases match TRBD2. This CDR3 has 18 amino acids. Germline CDR1 ENHRY, CDR2 SYGVKD. The V segment lost 2 bases and the J segment 1 base; nucleotides outside the gene matches: 11. Here the CDR3 DNA reads TGTGCCATCAGTGAGCCAATCTCAGCGGGACTGGCCAAAAACATTCAGTACTTC. It encodes CAISEPISAGLAKNIQYF.

This clone was found a few times. The rearrangement uses TRBV5-4 and TRBJ1-5; tentatively, D is TRBD1 (5 bases). V lost 3 bases and J lost 6, with 19 bases in between. The CDR3 extends over 16 amino acids. CDR1 is SGHNT and CDR2 is YYREEE in the germline V gene (reference sequence). DNA of the CDR3: TGTGCCAGCAGCTCCGGGGGAGGATCCCCATCTCAGCCCCAGCATTTT. Encoded protein: CASSSGGGSPSQPQHF. Full variable domain (missing parts from reference TRBV5-4 and TRBJ1-5): ETGVTQSPTHLIKTRGQQVTLRCSSQSGHNTVSWYQQALGQGPQFIFQYYREEENGRGNFPPRFSGLQFPNYSSELNVNALELDDSALYLCASSSGGGSPSQPQHFGDGTRLSIL.

The gene calls are TRBV7-2 and TRBJ2-4; possible D gene TRBD1, 5 bases. The V and J ends lost 6 bases and 1 base respectively, with 10 bases between them. CDR3 length equals 14 residues. CDR1 SGHTA and CDR2 FQGNSA come from the germline V gene. The CDR3 spells CASSYTGAKNIQYF. The CDR3 nucleotides are TGTGCCAGCAGTTACACAGGCGCCAAAAACATTCAGTACTTC.